These 20 T cell receptor beta chains were all obtained from the same sample, sequenced in a study of regulatory T cells in long-lasting Graves disease. Construction of the TCR beta libraries employed iRepertoire HTBI primers in conjunction with Arm-PCR of CDR3 regions. In TCRdb, the multiplex PCR reads were re-called with MiXCR into one record per CDR3 protein. The sample lists 200,000 to 250,000 distinct CDR3 sequences, 20% to 25% occurring once. Noted time point: newly diagnosed GD, antithyroid drugs for less than 3 months. From PBMCs, RNA was extracted and then used to make the TCR library. This sample comprised peripheral blood mononuclear cells (PBMCs), obtained at new diagnosis, from a patient treated with antithyroid drugs. The receptor source for this set is a female donor with Graves disease.

This clonotype was seen repeatedly, ten times or more. The V gene is TRBV20-1, the J gene TRBJ1-4; 10 bases are shared with TRBD1. V was pared by 6 bases and J by 7 bases, with 17 bases of the junction left unmatched. The CDR3 runs to 17 residues. CDR1 DFQATT and CDR2 SNEGSKA come from the germline V gene (reference sequence). The CDR3 protein is CSAYSGTGVSSGEKLFF. The CDR3 nucleotides are TGCAGTGCGTACTCCGGGACAGGGGTTAGCAGCGGTGAAAAACTGTTTTTT.

As to this clonotype: This clone may be a read error of a much larger clone one base away. The CDR3 nucleotides are TGCGCCAGCAGCCAAGGGAGGACAGGGGGCTACGAGCAGTACTTC. It codes for CASSQGRTGGYEQYF. The V gene is TRBV4-1, the J gene TRBJ2-7; TRBD1 matches 10 bases. Germline V gene lookup returns CDR1 MGHRA and CDR2 YSYEKL. This CDR3 spans 15 amino acids. Trimming removed 1 base from V and 3 bases from J; junction bases left unmatched: 3.

With respect to this clonotype: This is likely an artifact of a read error, given a far larger clone one base away. The chain combines TRBV20-1 with TRBJ2-1; D possibly uses TRBD1 or TRBD2 (5 bases each). Germline V gene sequence: CDR1 DFQATT, CDR2 SNEGSKA (reference sequence). CDR3 length equals 12 residues. V was clipped by 5 bases and J by 13 bases, with 18 bases between them. CDR3 nucleotide sequence: TGCAGTGCTTGGGGGATGCCGGAGACCCAGTTCTTC. It is translated as CSAWGMPETQFF.

This clonotype has ten or more counts. This chain connects TRBV27 to TRBJ2-2; TRBD1 aligns across 7 bases. Germline lookup yields CDR1 MNHEY and CDR2 SMNVEV (reference sequence). This CDR3 is built from 14 residues. V shed 4 bases, J shed 3 bases, and the junction held 2 bases outside the gene matches. The CDR3 DNA reads as TGTGCCAGCAGTTCGCAGGGGGACACCGGGGAGCTGTTTTTT. Amino acids: CASSSQGDTGELFF.

The chain employs TRBV11-2 and TRBJ1-1, with D perhaps matching TRBD1 (5 bases). The CDR3 runs 14 residues. V dropped 2 bases and J dropped 1 base, with 8 bases sitting between them. Germline V gene data show CDR1 as SGHAT and CDR2 as FQNNGV. CDR3 in DNA: TGTGCCAGCAGCTTAAGGGGAGAGAACACTGAAGCTTTCTTT. As protein: CASSLRGENTEAFF.

Ten or more counts support this clonotype. The chain couples TRBV12-3 or TRBV12-4 to TRBJ2-2; D ambiguous. The V gene lost 3 bases and the J gene lost 0 bases, with 17 bases spanning the gap. This CDR3 has 18 residues. CDR3 amino acids: CASSLPSRSGSNTGELFF. As DNA, the CDR3 is TGTGCCAGCAGTTTGCCCTCTCGCTCCGGATCGAACACCGGGGAGCTGTTTTTT.

For this clonotype: A much larger clone sits a single nucleotide away, making a read error possible. V and J are TRBV3-1 and TRBJ1-2; D ambiguous. The CDR3 runs 12 residues. CDR1 is LGHDT, CDR2 YNNKEL, per germline (reference sequence). The CDR3 reads CAGSQAGRGYTF. DNA for the CDR3: TGTGCCGGCAGCCAAGCGGGCAGAGGCTACACCTTC.

This clonotype has ten or more counts. The chain joins TRBV6-1 to TRBJ2-7, with 10 bases fitting TRBD2. Trimming took 8 bases from V and 1 from J; bases not matched to a gene: 5. Looked up from germline, CDR1 is MNHNS and CDR2 is SASEGT. The CDR3 consists of 14 residues. This CDR3 is CASRLGLASYEQYF. The CDR3 nucleotides read TGTGCCAGCCGGTTGGGACTAGCGTCCTACGAGCAGTACTTC.

Regarding this clonotype: One base separates it from a far larger clone, so it is likely a read error. V gene TRBV28 combines with J gene TRBJ2-3, with 12 bases matching TRBD2. The J call may be incorrect, as the DNA end agrees better with TRBJ2-1. CDR1 and CDR2 from the germline V gene are MDHEN and SYDVKM. The CDR3 extends over 15 amino acids. The CDR3 reads CASRPSGRDNSEQFF. In DNA form, the CDR3 reads TGTGCCAGCAGGCCTAGCGGGAGGGATAACAGTGAGCAGTTCTTC.

This clonotype was detected many times. The rearrangement joins TRBV6-1 to TRBJ1-1, with D unclear. CDR3 length equals 12 residues. Germline loops: CDR1 MNHNS, CDR2 SASEGT. V was pared by 6 bases and J by 1 base, with 6 bases between. The DNA of the CDR3 is TGTGCCAGCAGAGCAGGGAACACTGAAGCTTTCTTT. It codes for CASRAGNTEAFF.

This rearrangement joins TRBV4-3 to TRBJ2-1; tentative D call: TRBD2 (7 bases). The germline V gene has CDR1 LGHNA and CDR2 YSLEER. V was trimmed by 2 bases and J by 9 bases, leaving 17 bases between them. The CDR3 consists of 15 residues. The CDR3 protein is CASSQLVGGASEQFF. DNA of the CDR3: TGCGCCAGCAGCCAATTAGTAGGGGGGGCAAGTGAGCAGTTCTTC.

This clonotype appeared many times. The rearrangement joins TRBV11-3 to TRBJ2-5; 8 bases agree with TRBD2. CDR3 size: 14 residues. Germline loops: CDR1 SGHNT, CDR2 YENEEA. V lost 2 bases to trimming and J lost 4 bases; unmatched junction nucleotides: 3. CDR3 region: CASSLRGGRETQYF. The CDR3 region has the DNA TGTGCCAGCAGCTTACGGGGGGGCCGAGAGACCCAGTACTTC.

With regard to this clonotype: A far larger clone is a single base away, which makes a read error likely. The chain recombines TRBV5-8 with TRBJ2-2; D might be TRBD1 (5 bases). This CDR3 spans 16 amino acids. Germline V CDR1 and CDR2: SGHTS, YDEGEE. V was clipped by 4 bases and J by 1 base, with 14 bases between them. The CDR3 loop reads CASSHARDRNTGELFF. The CDR3 nucleotides are TGTGCCAGCAGCCACGCCCGAGACAGGAACACCGGGGAGCTGTTTTTT.

This clonotype was seen many times. V is TRBV10-3 and J is TRBJ2-1; D unclear. The CDR3 is 12 amino acids. V lost 6 bases, J lost 3 bases, and 6 bases lay in between. Germline V CDR1 and CDR2: ENHRY, SYGVKD. CDR3 residues: CAIRASYNEQFF. The CDR3 region has the DNA TGTGCCATCAGGGCGAGCTACAATGAGCAGTTCTTC.

This clonotype was recorded many times. This CDR3 reads CASSPGHAYGYTF. CDR3 nucleotides: TGCGCCAGCTCTCCGGGACATGCCTATGGCTACACCTTC. The chain uses TRBV10-1 and TRBJ1-2; a weak D match, TRBD1 (6 bases). The CDR3 extends over 13 amino acids. CDR1 is WNHNN, CDR2 SYGVQD, per germline (reference sequence). V dropped 8 bases and J dropped 4 bases, with 14 bases sitting between them.

This clonotype was observed at least ten times. The V call is TRBV2, the J call TRBJ1-1, with TRBD1 identical over 7 bases. V lost 10 bases and J lost 3; bases outside the gene matches: 5. The CDR3 contains 12 residues. Per germline, CDR1 SNHLY and CDR2 FYNNEI. The CDR3 DNA sequence: TGTGCCACAGGGGGGGAGTACACTGAAGCTTTCTTT. It is translated as CATGGEYTEAFF.

Of note for this clonotype: A single base is all that separates this from a far larger clone, so a read error is likely. The chain has TRBV5-1 and TRBJ2-7, with 7 bases lining up with TRBD1. CDR1 is SGHRS, CDR2 YFSETQ, per germline. The ends lost 0 bases at V and 7 bases at J; junction bases unmatched: 16. The CDR3 covers 17 residues. This CDR3 reads CASSLGPRDSSYNEQYF. CDR3 coding DNA: TGCGCCAGCAGCTTGGGGCCCCGGGACAGCTCTTACAATGAGCAGTACTTC.

This clonotype has only a few counts. The rearrangement joins TRBV27 to TRBJ2-5, with 9 bases matching TRBD1. CDR1 is MNHEY and CDR2 is SMNVEV in the germline V gene (reference sequence). The CDR3 runs 15 residues. J was trimmed by 2 bases and V by 5 bases; bases with no gene match: 6. The CDR3: CASSPRTGAQETQYF. The CDR3, as DNA: TGTGCCAGCAGTCCGAGGACAGGGGCGCAAGAGACCCAGTACTTC.

The chain has TRBV20-1 and TRBJ2-7, with 14 bases aligning to TRBD2. Germline V CDR1 and CDR2: DFQATT, SNEGSKA (reference sequence). V was pared by 5 bases and J by 2 bases, with 14 bases of the junction left unmatched. CDR3 length: 18 residues. For the CDR3, the DNA is TGCAGTGCTGTTCCCGGGGGACTAGCGGGAGTAAACACCTACGAGCAGTACTTC. This encodes CSAVPGGLAGVNTYEQYF.

V and J are TRBV27 and TRBJ2-5, with D possibly TRBD1 on 5 matching bases. From germline, CDR1 is MNHEY and CDR2 SMNVEV (reference sequence). V lost 1 base and J lost 5, with 11 bases in between. CDR3 length: 14 residues. The CDR3 spells CASSLYEGAETQYF. DNA of the CDR3: TGTGCCAGCAGTTTATATGAAGGGGCTGAGACCCAGTACTTC.